A single sample gave rise to the 15 T cell receptor beta chains below, sequenced in a study of blood T cell repertoires in COVID-19. Generated by immunoSEQ multiplex PCR, the TCRdb table keeps only in-frame clones and is missing some. Altogether under 300,000 clones are present, approximately 84% being singletons, with the ten largest covering over 1.3%. Source material: peripheral blood. The receptor set was obtained from a human donor with COVID-19, enrolled during active disease. The donor label of this sample is uncertain.

This clone was seen only a few times. V and J are TRBV4-2 and TRBJ1-2; D possibly corresponds to TRBD1 (6 bases). V lost 3 bases and J 5 bases, leaving 25 bases between the germline ends. Germline values: CDR1 LGHNA, CDR2 YNFKEQ. The length of the CDR3 is 18 residues. In DNA, the CDR3 is TGTGCCAGCAGCCATCTCCCTTCGACAGGCGGGCTGGGGTATGGCTACACCTTC. This codes for CASSHLPSTGGLGYGYTF.

This chain uses TRBV6-5 with TRBJ2-7; 9 nucleotides line up with TRBD1. Germline values: CDR1 MNHEY, CDR2 SVGAGI. Trimming removed 6 bases from V and 5 bases from J; junction bases left unmatched: 2. This CDR3 has 12 residues. Written as DNA, the CDR3 is TGTGCCAGCAGCCGGACAGGGGACGAGCAGTACTTC. Its translation is CASSRTGDEQYF.

The chain combines TRBV29-1 with TRBJ2-7, with 9 bases matching TRBD1. Germline lookup yields CDR1 SQVTM and CDR2 ANQGSEA. V was pared by 4 bases and J by 3 bases, with 4 bases of the junction left unmatched. This CDR3 has 13 residues. The CDR3 spells CSVVPTGGYEQYF. For the CDR3, the DNA is TGCAGCGTTGTCCCGACAGGGGGCTACGAGCAGTACTTC.

This chain connects TRBV3-1 (or the pseudogene TRBV3-2) to TRBJ1-1; 8 nucleotides align to TRBD1. The CDR3 length is 14 residues. Per germline, CDR1 LGHDT and CDR2 YNNKEL (reference sequence). V trimming: 1 base; J trimming: 5 bases; junction bases outside the gene matches: 3. CDR3 sequence: CASSQARTGTEAFF. CDR3 nucleotide sequence: TGTGCCAGCAGCCAAGCCCGGACAGGGACTGAAGCTTTCTTT.

The chain has TRBV7-2 and TRBJ2-2; D remains ambiguous. CDR1 SGHTA and CDR2 FQGNSA come from the germline V gene. CDR3 length: 14 residues. V was pared by 4 bases and J by 0 bases, with 6 bases between. The CDR3 is CASSSLANTGELFF. DNA of the CDR3: TGTGCCAGCAGCTCTCTTGCGAACACCGGGGAGCTGTTTTTT.

The chain carries TRBV29-1 and TRBJ2-5; 8 bases align to TRBD2. The J segment lost 4 bases and the V segment lost 4 bases, leaving 8 bases of the junction unmatched. This CDR3 has 14 residues. Germline values: CDR1 SQVTM, CDR2 ANQGSEA. Written as DNA, the CDR3 is TGCAGCGTTGGATCGGGAGGGAATGGAGAGACCCAGTACTTC. It translates to CSVGSGGNGETQYF.

This rearrangement joins TRBV15 to TRBJ2-7, with 8 bases fitting TRBD1. This CDR3 has 15 residues. The V gene's germline CDR1 is LNHNV and CDR2 YYDKDF (reference sequence). The V and J ends lost 3 bases and 7 bases, in that order; junction bases with no gene match: 11. CDR3 sequence reads: CATSRFGQGQGEQYF. DNA of the CDR3: TGTGCCACCAGCAGGTTCGGACAGGGACAAGGTGAGCAGTACTTC.

The chain combines TRBV18 with TRBJ1-6; unclear D gene. V was pared by 3 bases and J by 4 bases, with 7 bases between. Per the germline V gene, CDR1 is KGHSH and CDR2 is LQKENI. The CDR3 is made up of 14 amino acids. The CDR3 spells CASSPEIYNSPLHF. CDR3 DNA: TGTGCCAGCTCACCGGAGATTTATAATTCACCCCTCCACTTT.

This chain uses TRBV27 with TRBJ2-3; D is unresolved. The germline gives CDR1 MNHEY, CDR2 SMNVEV (reference sequence). The length of the CDR3 is 19 residues. Trimming shortened V by 5 bases and J by 0 bases, and 24 bases separated the two germline ends. Here the CDR3 reads CASSPMLFSPVSSTDTQYF. In DNA, the CDR3 is TGTGCCAGCAGTCCGATGCTCTTTAGCCCGGTCTCTAGCACAGATACGCAGTATTTT.

This clone was detected only once. V usage is TRBV27 and J usage is TRBJ2-7, with TRBD1 matching 7 bases. Trimming removed 6 bases from V and 2 bases from J; junction bases left unmatched: 10. Germline CDR1 and CDR2: MNHEY and SMNVEV (reference sequence). This CDR3 comprises 15 residues. DNA of the CDR3: TGTGCCAGCAGCTTGAGAGGGACAGACGCCTACGAGCAGTACTTC. Its protein is CASSLRGTDAYEQYF.

The chain is built from TRBV10-2 and TRBJ1-5; D is unresolved. V gave up 3 bases and J gave up 0 bases, with 9 bases separating them. The V gene's germline CDR1 is WSHSY and CDR2 SAAADI. CDR3 length equals 15 residues. The CDR3 region has the DNA TGCGCCAGCAGTGATGAGGCATTTAGCAATCAGCCCCAGCATTTT. Its translation is CASSDEAFSNQPQHF.

The rearrangement joins TRBV7-3 to TRBJ2-1; 8 bases fit TRBD2. In germline, CDR1 is SGHTA, CDR2 FQGTGA. The CDR3 extends over 14 amino acids. V shed 3 bases and J 8 bases; nucleotides not matched to a gene: 6. The CDR3 DNA reads as TGTGCCAGCAGCTTTGGACTAGCTTTGGATGAGCAGTTCTTC. Protein sequence: CASSFGLALDEQFF.

The chain recombines TRBV6-5 with TRBJ2-7; 9 positions agree with TRBD2. This CDR3 has 13 residues. Unmatched junction bases numbered 10, after V lost 10 bases and J lost 6 bases. CDR1 and CDR2 from the germline V gene are MNHEY and SVGAGI. This chain's CDR3 is CATIGLATAEQYF. Written as DNA, the CDR3 is TGTGCCACGATTGGACTAGCGACCGCCGAGCAGTACTTC.

The chain employs TRBV19 and TRBJ2-1, with 11 positions matching TRBD2. The CDR3 contains 16 residues. J lost 4 bases, V lost 6 bases, and 8 bases had no gene match. Germline loops: CDR1 LNHDA, CDR2 SQIVND (reference sequence). In nucleotides, the CDR3 is TGTGCCAGTAGGCCCACGAGGACTAGCGGGTACAATGAGCAGTTCTTC. Translating it yields CASRPTRTSGYNEQFF.

This rearrangement joins TRBV2 to TRBJ1-6; TRBD1 aligns across 7 bases. Per germline, CDR1 SNHLY and CDR2 FYNNEI. With V trimmed by 6 bases and J by 5 bases, 7 bases remained unmatched. The CDR3 sequence is 15 residues long. The CDR3 DNA reads as TGTGCCAGCAGAGCCGGGGACAGCCATAATTCACCCCTCCACTTT. Its protein product is CASRAGDSHNSPLHF.